This passage covers 18 T cell receptor beta chains from one sample sequenced in a study of spatial heterogeneity in lung cancer. General study points: Within tumors, counts of expanded alpha and beta TCRs tracked tumor mutation counts.

These receptors' targets are unknown. The time point was: sample taken at primary tumor resection. TCRdb independently ran MiXCR on the 5' RACE reads; one entry per CDR3 protein. Here the sample spans fewer than 3,500 distinct CDR3 sequences, approximately 10% being singletons. The sequences come from lung tumor tissue, collected at surgery. The receptor set was obtained from a female donor with early-stage non-small cell lung cancer.

This clonotype was observed a few times. The chain couples TRBV12-3 or TRBV12-4 to TRBJ1-2; D possibly corresponds to TRBD1 (5 bases). The V end was cut by 5 bases, the J end by 13 bases, with 17 bases between. The CDR3 covers 12 residues. This CDR3 reads CASSPQARVRTF. The CDR3 DNA reads as TGTGCCAGCAGTCCCCAGGCCAGGGTACGCACCTTC.

This clonotype was seen ten or more times. The chain links TRBV7-8 to TRBJ2-2; tentative D call: TRBD2 (7 bases). The germline V and J ends were trimmed by 2 bases and 6 bases, with 16 bases remaining between them. Germline lookup yields CDR1 SGHVS and CDR2 FQNEAQ. The CDR3 extends over 16 amino acids. For the CDR3, the DNA is TGTGCCAGCAGCTTAAACCGGGGGGCGAGGTCCGGGGAGCTGTTTTTT. It translates to CASSLNRGARSGELFF.

In its sample, this clonotype ranks as medium-sized. The chain is built from TRBV7-6 and TRBJ1-1, with TRBD1 as a possible D gene (5 bases). Trimming left V 5 bases short and J 2 bases short, with 12 bases between. The germline CDR1 and CDR2 sequences are SGHVS and FNYEAQ. The CDR3 totals 14 residues. CDR3 coding DNA: TGTGCCAGCAGCCCAGCGACAGCAAACACTGAAGCTTTCTTT. This translates into CASSPATANTEAFF. The entire variable domain, with the rest obtained from reference TRBV7-6 and TRBJ1-1, is as follows: GAGVSQSPRYKVTKRGQDVALRCDPISGHVSLYWYRQALGQGPEFLTYFNYEAQQDKSGLPNDRFSAERPEGSISTLTIQRTEQRDSAMYRCASSPATANTEAFFGQGTRLTVV.

In its sample, this clonotype ranks as large. The rearrangement uses TRBV7-3 and TRBJ1-1; D may be TRBD1 (6 bases). Trimming removed 4 bases at V and 7 bases at J, with 13 bases between. Per germline, CDR1 SGHTA and CDR2 FQGTGA. The CDR3 has 13 amino acids. The CDR3 sequence is CASSSLTGVEAFF. The CDR3 DNA is TGTGCCAGCAGCTCCCTGACAGGAGTTGAAGCTTTCTTT.

This clonotype was recorded once. The chain recombines TRBV20-1 with TRBJ2-3; D is perhaps TRBD1 (6 bases). Germline V lookup: CDR1 DFQATT, CDR2 SNEGSKA (reference sequence). The CDR3 covers 19 residues. The germline V and J ends were trimmed by 3 bases and 0 bases, with 25 bases remaining between them. The CDR3 sequence is CSARGAPGHRTSSTDTQYF. The CDR3 bases are TGCAGTGCTAGGGGGGCCCCGGGACATCGCACCTCTAGCACAGATACGCAGTATTTT.

This chain uses TRBV7-6 with TRBJ1-6; the match to TRBD1 covers 10 bases. The CDR3 extends over 15 amino acids. Per the germline V gene, CDR1 is SGHVS and CDR2 is FNYEAQ. After removal of 0 bases from V and 9 bases from J, the junction contained 2 bases not matched to a gene. CDR3 protein: CASSLATGGTSPLHF. The CDR3 DNA is TGTGCCAGCAGCTTAGCGACAGGGGGCACTTCACCCCTCCACTTT.

This clonotype is judged medium-sized. The chain has TRBV5-1 and TRBJ1-1; D ambiguous. Germline V gene sequence: CDR1 SGHRS, CDR2 YFSETQ. This CDR3 contains 13 residues. The V and J ends lost 2 bases and 3 bases respectively, with 8 bases between them. CDR3 sequence: CASSFGVDTEAFF. The CDR3 nucleotides read TGCGCCAGCAGCTTCGGAGTCGACACTGAAGCTTTCTTT.

The chain is built from TRBV14 and TRBJ1-1, with a possible D match to TRBD1 (5 bases). There are 15 residues in the CDR3. V was shortened by 5 bases and J by 4 bases, with 17 bases between the two germline ends. Germline V gene data show CDR1 as SGHDN and CDR2 as FVKESK. The CDR3 is CASSSGSGLATEAFF. CDR3 in DNA: TGTGCCAGCAGCTCAGGGTCGGGTTTGGCCACTGAAGCTTTCTTT.

This clonotype was counted at least ten times. This chain links TRBV2 with TRBJ1-6, with 9 bases that match TRBD1. V trimming: 6 bases; J trimming: 9 bases; junction bases outside the gene matches: 6. Germline V lookup: CDR1 SNHLY, CDR2 FYNNEI. CDR3 length equals 14 residues. CDR3 coding DNA: TGTGCCAGCAGCGCCGGGACAGGGCGTTCACCCCTCCACTTT. Its translation: CASSAGTGRSPLHF.

By share, this clonotype counts as medium-sized. This chain links TRBV7-3 with TRBJ2-1, with D perhaps TRBD2 (5 bases). V was pared by 5 bases and J by 4 bases, with 18 bases between. The CDR3 covers 16 residues. The germline gives CDR1 SGHTA, CDR2 FQGTGA. The DNA of the CDR3 is TGTGCCAGCAGCCCTGCTCTCCTAGCAACATACAATGAGCAGTTCTTC. Translated: CASSPALLATYNEQFF.

This clonotype was counted at least ten times. Compared with germline, one end of the junction differs, possibly owing to a read error. The gene calls are TRBV7-3 and TRBJ2-6, with 8 bases lining up with TRBD1. Germline CDR1 reads SGHTA; CDR2 reads FQGTGA. The CDR3 has 17 amino acids. DNA of the CDR3: TGTGTCAGCAGCCCCCGGACAGGGCAACCTGGGGCCAACGTCCTGACTTTC. It yields the protein CVSSPRTGQPGANVLTF.

This clonotype showed up just a few times. This sequence joins TRBV12-3 or TRBV12-4 and TRBJ2-3; 7 bases match TRBD1. This CDR3 has 14 amino acids. Unmatched junction bases numbered 6, after V lost 3 bases and J lost 6 bases. The CDR3 is CASSFGTASDTQYF. CDR3 in DNA: TGTGCCAGCAGTTTCGGGACAGCATCGGATACGCAGTATTTT.

By share of the sample, this clonotype is medium-sized (0.01 to 0.1%). The chain employs TRBV28 and TRBJ2-3; 7 nucleotides line up with TRBD2. V gave up 7 bases and J gave up 1 base; unmatched junction bases: 5. Germline CDR1 MDHEN, CDR2 SYDVKM. This CDR3 is built from 14 residues. For the CDR3, the DNA is TGTGCCAGCATGGGGGGGGTTGGCACAGATACGCAGTATTTT. Protein sequence: CASMGGVGTDTQYF.

By share, this clonotype ranks as medium-sized. J is TRBJ2-2 and V is TRBV6-2 or TRBV6-3; 10 bases line up with TRBD2. Germline V CDR1 and CDR2: MNHEY, SVGEGT. The CDR3 has 16 residues. V dropped 5 bases and J dropped 5; count of bases not matched to a gene: 8. CDR3 nucleotide sequence: TGTGCCAGCAGTGACCCAGCGGGAGGGCCAACCGGGGAGCTGTTTTTT. Its translation is CASSDPAGGPTGELFF.

The rearrangement links TRBV6-1 to TRBJ2-7, with 7 bases fitting TRBD2. V gave up 4 bases and J gave up 4 bases; unmatched junction bases: 10. This CDR3 has 15 amino acids. The germline V gene has CDR1 MNHNS and CDR2 SASEGT. CDR3 coding DNA: TGTGCCAGCAGTGTGATAGCCGGGGGGAGTTACGAGCAGTACTTC. This encodes CASSVIAGGSYEQYF.

This clonotype was seen many times. This sequence joins TRBV4-3 and TRBJ1-1; 9 bases are shared with TRBD1. The junction had 6 bases not matched to a gene; V was cut back by 3 bases and J by 1 base. The CDR3 covers 16 residues. The germline CDR1 and CDR2 sequences are LGHNA and YSLEER. CDR3: CASSQGTGSENTEAFF. The CDR3 coding sequence is TGCGCCAGCAGCCAGGGGACAGGGTCCGAGAACACTGAAGCTTTCTTT.

In its sample, this clonotype was seen a few times. CDR3 in DNA: TGTGCCATCAGTGACGTGGGGCTGGGCGAGCAGTACTTC. Its protein product is CAISDVGLGEQYF. The gene calls are TRBV10-3 and TRBJ2-7; D perhaps matches TRBD1 (5 bases). CDR3 length: 13 amino acids. V lost 3 bases, J lost 6 bases, and 12 bases lay in between. Germline V lookup: CDR1 ENHRY, CDR2 SYGVKD.

This clonotype is classed as medium-sized. CDR3 amino acids: CASSSFSSGRAYNEQFF. CDR3 nucleotides: TGTGCCAGCAGCAGTTTCTCATCCGGTAGAGCCTACAATGAGCAGTTCTTC. The chain is built from TRBV28 and TRBJ2-1; no firm D call. Trimming shortened V by 6 bases and J by 2 bases, and 20 bases separated the two germline ends. The CDR3 loop spans 17 amino acids. Per germline, CDR1 MDHEN and CDR2 SYDVKM.